These 18 T cell receptor beta chains came from one sample sequenced in a study of T cell responses to AZD1222 COVID-19 vaccine. Assay used: immunoSEQ multiplex PCR; TCRdb lists only in-frame clones, some missing. The profile shows 150,000 to 190,000 clones, over 75% of them singletons. This specimen consisted of peripheral blood, obtained on day 0 of AZD1222 vaccination. All receptors come from an adult in good health.

V and J are TRBV7-2 and TRBJ2-1; TRBD1 matches 7 bases. The length of the CDR3 is 13 residues. Germline V gives CDR1 SGHTA, CDR2 FQGNSA. After removal of 4 bases from V and 8 bases from J, the junction contained 5 bases not matched to a gene. CDR3 loop: CASSSDRADEQFF. The DNA of the CDR3 is TGTGCCAGCAGCTCCGACAGGGCGGATGAGCAGTTCTTC. The entire variable domain, with the rest obtained from reference TRBV7-2 and TRBJ2-1, is as follows: GAGVSQSPSNKVTEKGKDVELRCDPISGHTALYWYRQSLGQGLEFLIYFQGNSAPDKSGLPSDRFSAERTGGSVSTLTIQRTQQEDSAVYLCASSSDRADEQFFGPGTRLTVL.

The J gene is TRBJ2-1, the V gene TRBV27; 7 bases map to TRBD2. CDR3 length: 15 residues. The junction had 8 bases not matched to a gene; V was cut back by 3 bases and J by 6 bases. In germline, CDR1 is MNHEY, CDR2 SMNVEV (reference sequence). The CDR3 bases are TGTGCCAGCAGTTTCGTTGCGGGAGCGAGCAATGAGCAGTTCTTC. This encodes CASSFVAGASNEQFF.

The chain combines TRBV25-1 with TRBJ1-2; the match to TRBD1 covers 7 bases. CDR1 is MGHDK, CDR2 SYGVNS, per germline. With V trimmed by 6 bases and J by 4 bases, 8 bases remained unmatched. This CDR3 is built from 14 residues. The CDR3 loop is CASRGTAQSYGYTF. As DNA, the CDR3 is TGTGCCAGCAGGGGGACAGCGCAGAGCTATGGCTACACCTTC.

The chain combines TRBV2 with TRBJ2-1, with 9 bases aligning to TRBD1. The germline gives CDR1 SNHLY, CDR2 FYNNEI. V was pared by 5 bases and J by 8 bases, with 7 bases of the junction left unmatched. There are 14 residues in the CDR3. CDR3 region: CASSPGQGWDEQFF. The CDR3 DNA reads TGTGCCAGCAGTCCCGGACAGGGGTGGGATGAGCAGTTCTTC.

This clone was detected only a few times. The rearrangement links TRBV6-5 to TRBJ1-2; possibly TRBD1 for D (5 bases). CDR3 size: 15 residues. In germline, CDR1 is MNHEY, CDR2 SVGAGI. V lost 7 bases and J 4 bases, leaving 19 bases between the germline ends. In DNA form, the CDR3 reads TGTGCCAGCACTTCCCCCGGGGGGTTTATCTATGGCTACACCTTC. This translates into CASTSPGGFIYGYTF.

The chain joins TRBV19 to TRBJ2-2, with 10 nucleotides matching TRBD2. The CDR3 is 17 amino acids. Germline assignment: CDR1 LNHDA and CDR2 SQIVND (reference sequence). Trimming cost V 5 bases and J 4 bases; bases outside gene matches: 10. The CDR3 DNA is TGTGCCAGTAGTGCTCTTCTCACTAGCGGGACCACCGGGGAGCTGTTTTTT. Protein sequence: CASSALLTSGTTGELFF.

The chain joins TRBV6-6 to TRBJ2-1, with a possible D match to TRBD2 (6 bases). The CDR3 covers 15 residues. The germline gives CDR1 MNHNY, CDR2 SVGAGI (reference sequence). V was pared by 4 bases and J by 5 bases, with 15 bases between. CDR3: CASSSIRDSHNEQFF. CDR3 sequence (DNA): TGTGCCAGCAGTTCGATCCGGGACTCTCACAATGAGCAGTTCTTC.

The sample holds one count of this clone. The chain joins TRBV4-3 to TRBJ2-1; D remains ambiguous. The V gene lost 1 base and the J gene lost 7 bases, with 8 bases spanning the gap. The CDR3 covers 13 residues. Germline lookup yields CDR1 LGHNA and CDR2 YSLEER. CDR3 coding DNA: TGCGCCAGCAGCCAAGGAACTATGAATGAGCAGTTCTTC. Translating it yields CASSQGTMNEQFF.

The gene calls are TRBV6-5 and TRBJ1-2; a possible D gene is TRBD1 (6 bases). Trimming left V 6 bases short and J 2 bases short, with 13 bases between. The CDR3 consists of 14 residues. The germline CDR1 and CDR2 sequences are MNHEY and SVGAGI. The CDR3 protein is CASRETDRNYGYTF. The CDR3 DNA sequence: TGTGCCAGCAGAGAGACGGACAGAAACTATGGCTACACCTTC.

V is TRBV14 and J is TRBJ1-6; 9 nucleotides agree with TRBD1. CDR3 length: 15 amino acids. V lost 1 base, J lost 7 bases, and 2 bases stayed unmatched. Germline V gene lookup returns CDR1 SGHDN and CDR2 FVKESK. This CDR3 is CASSQVGQGNSPLHF. For the CDR3, the DNA is TGTGCCAGCAGCCAAGTAGGACAGGGGAATTCACCCCTCCACTTT.

This chain links TRBV24-1 with TRBJ2-1, with 8 nucleotides matching TRBD2. The germline V gene encodes CDR1 KGHDR and CDR2 SFDVKD. CDR3 length: 15 amino acids. V was clipped by 4 bases and J by 6 bases; unmatched bases: 7. DNA of the CDR3: TGTGCCACCAGTGACCCCGGGGGGGGGCTCAATGAGCAGTTCTTC. Translated: CATSDPGGGLNEQFF.

V gene TRBV5-1 combines with J gene TRBJ2-7; 8 bases match TRBD1. V shed 1 base, J shed 4 bases, and the junction held 7 bases outside the gene matches. The germline V gene has CDR1 SGHRS and CDR2 YFSETQ. The CDR3 contains 15 residues. In DNA form, the CDR3 reads TGCGCCAGCAGCTTGACCGGACAGGGAGGATACGAGCAGTACTTC. Translated, it gives CASSLTGQGGYEQYF. The whole variable domain, remainder taken from reference TRBV5-1 and TRBJ2-7, is KAGVTQTPRYLIKTRGQQVTLSCSPISGHRSVSWYQQTPGQGLQFLFEYFSETQRNKGNFPGRFSGRQFSNSRSEMNVSTLELGDSALYLCASSLTGQGGYEQYFGPGTRLTVT.

This CDR3 reads CASSQGGPSYEQYF. The CDR3 DNA reads TGCGCCAGCAGCCAGGGGGGGCCATCCTACGAGCAGTACTTC. V usage is TRBV4-3 and J usage is TRBJ2-7, with D possibly TRBD2 on 7 matching bases. V shed 3 bases and J shed 1 base, with 10 bases lying between them. CDR3 length: 14 amino acids. In germline, CDR1 is LGHNA, CDR2 YSLEER.

The chain links TRBV5-1 to TRBJ1-4; D perhaps matches TRBD1 (6 bases). V was cut by 5 bases and J by 4 bases, with 15 bases left in between. Germline CDR1 reads SGHRS; CDR2 reads YFSETQ. The CDR3 consists of 15 residues. The CDR3 DNA reads TGCGCCAGCAGACCGCAGGACAGCGATAATGAAAAACTGTTTTTT. Translating gives CASRPQDSDNEKLFF.

The chain joins TRBV6-5 to TRBJ2-7, with TRBD2 as a possible D gene (5 bases). This CDR3 contains 12 residues. Trimming took 6 bases from V and 3 from J, leaving 9 bases between them. Germline CDR1 MNHEY, CDR2 SVGAGI. The CDR3 spells CASSGIDYEQYF. In nucleotides, the CDR3 is TGTGCCAGCAGCGGGATAGACTACGAGCAGTACTTC.

The chain employs TRBV29-1 and TRBJ2-7; D call uncertain. Germline V gene sequence: CDR1 SQVTM, CDR2 ANQGSEA. The CDR3 has 12 residues. V was shortened by 6 bases and J by 3 bases, with 12 bases between the two germline ends. This chain's CDR3 is CSVCELNYEQYF. CDR3 DNA sequence: TGCAGCGTCTGTGAGTTGAACTACGAGCAGTACTTC.

J is TRBJ2-1 and V is TRBV6-5, with TRBD2 identical over 10 bases. This CDR3 has 14 residues. Germline-derived CDR1 and CDR2 are MNHEY and SVGAGI. Losses at the gene ends were 8 bases for V and 4 bases for J; bases not matched to a gene: 5. The CDR3 loop is CASGRTSGYNEQFF. The CDR3, as DNA: TGTGCCAGCGGCCGGACTAGCGGATACAATGAGCAGTTCTTC.

The V gene is TRBV7-2, the J gene TRBJ2-5, with TRBD2 matching over 15 bases. From germline, CDR1 is SGHTA and CDR2 FQGNSA. V lost 3 bases and J lost 5; bases outside the gene matches: 4. The CDR3 spans 16 residues. CDR3 nucleotides: TGTGCCAGCAGCTTTGGACTAGCGGGAGGGAGGGAGACCCAGTACTTC. This translates into CASSFGLAGGRETQYF.